These 17 T cell receptor delta chains originate from one sample sequenced in a study of γδ T cells in repeated Plasmodium falciparum infection. Vgamma9/Vdelta2+ and Vdelta2-negative gammadelta T cells were flow-sorted from PBMC for bulk sequencing. TCRdb fed the multiplex PCR reads to CATT. This repertoire shows roughly 93,000 delta-chain clones, approximately 1.4% found once; its top ten account for under 10%. The sequencing input was gamma-delta T cells from blood. The receptor set was obtained from a pool of human donors (malaria-infected and uninfected, not separated).

This clone was counted a few times. One base separates it from a far larger clone, so it is likely a read error. Other nucleotide sequences from this sample produce the same CDR3. The rearrangement joins TRDV1 to TRDJ1, with a tentative D call TRDD3 (6 bases). The CDR3 runs to 22 residues. The V gene lost 3 bases and the J gene lost 0 bases, with 32 bases spanning the gap. Germline lookup yields CDR1 TSWWSYY and CDR2 QGS. The CDR3 loop is CALGELSPAYAWRIPYTDKLIF. CDR3 DNA: TGTGCTCTTGGGGAGCTTTCGCCTGCCTACGCCTGGAGGATACCGTACACCGATAAACTCATCTTT.

This clone appeared a few times. The TCRdb record carries a much larger clone's protein, which differs from this DNA's translation at residue 18; a read error is the likely cause, and the protein listed here is the DNA translation. This chain joins TRDV1 and TRDJ2; TRDD3 matches 10 bases. The J gene comes from matching the DNA to germline here; TCRdb lacks it. The CDR3 is made up of 21 amino acids. Germline lookup yields CDR1 TSWWSYY and CDR2 QGS. CDR3 nucleotide sequence: TGTGCTCTTGGGGTTTCCTCGTACTGGGGGATCCAAACTTCTTTGACAGCACGACTCTTCTTT. This encodes CALGVSSYWGIQTSLTARLFF.

For this clone: A far larger clone is off by one base, so a read error is likely. The same CDR3 also results from other DNA sequences found in this sample. The V call is TRDV1, the J call TRDJ1, with TRDD3 identical over 7 bases. In the absence of a J gene in TCRdb, the DNA was matched to germline to assign it here. The germline V gene encodes CDR1 TSWWSYY and CDR2 QGS. V was clipped by 2 bases and J by 1 base; unmatched bases: 28. The CDR3 is 23 amino acids. The CDR3 DNA reads TGTGCTCTTGGGGAATATCTTTCCCCGATTAGAAAACTCACTCTGGGGGTCACCGATAAACTCATCTTT. Translating gives CALGEYLSPIRKLTLGVTDKLIF.

This clone was counted many times. The protein TCRdb lists belongs to a much larger clone and differs from this DNA's translation at residue 9, which points to a read error; the protein shown is made from the DNA. The CDR3 region is CACDNWGSPWDTRQMFF. The DNA of the CDR3 is TGTGCCTGTGACAACTGGGGGAGCCCCTGGGACACCCGACAGATGTTTTTC. V and J are TRDV2 and TRDJ3, with 9 bases matching TRDD3. TCRdb carries no J gene annotation; the J gene was assigned here by matching the DNA with germline. The germline V gene has CDR1 GEAIGNYY and CDR2 EKD. V trimming: 2 bases; J trimming: 2 bases; junction bases outside the gene matches: 3. The CDR3 runs 17 residues.

Many counts were recorded for this clone. Germline is not matched at one junction end, which may reflect a read error. The CDR3 DNA follows: TGTGCTCTTGGGGAAGTTGGAGGGTCGTACACCGATAGACTCATCTTT. It yields the protein CALGEVGGSYTDRLIF. V and J are TRDV1 and TRDJ1; no firm D call. Looked up from germline, CDR1 is TSWWSYY and CDR2 is QGS. This CDR3 comprises 16 residues.

For this clone: The TCRdb protein comes from a much larger clone and disagrees with this DNA's translation at residue 11, likely due to a read error; the protein given here is derived from the DNA. The chain employs TRDV1 and TRDJ1, with TRDD3 identical over 12 bases. With V trimmed by 4 bases and J by 2 bases, 26 bases remained unmatched. Germline V gene sequence: CDR1 TSWWSYY, CDR2 QGS. CDR3 length equals 23 residues. The chain's CDR3 is CALGARPLPNGLGDTGYTDKLIF. The DNA for the CDR3 is TGTGCTCTTGGGGCTCGGCCTCTTCCTAATGGTCTGGGGGATACGGGTTATACCGATAAACTCATCTTT.

This clone was observed a few times. TCRdb's listed protein matches a much larger clone and diverges from this DNA's translation at residue 14, likely through a read error; the protein shown comes from the DNA. The J gene is TRDJ1, the V gene TRDV1; 7 nucleotides line up with TRDD3. The J gene was missing in TCRdb and was found by matching the end of the DNA to germline. Unmatched junction bases numbered 26, after V lost 1 base and J lost 3 bases. The CDR3 is made up of 22 amino acids. Looked up from germline, CDR1 is TSWWSYY and CDR2 is QGS. In nucleotides, the CDR3 is TGTGCTCTTGGGGAACCAGGCCCCTCCAATACTGGGGCAGCTAGTGAGGCCGATAAACTCATCTTT. Translating it yields CALGEPGPSNTGAASEADKLIF.

This clone was seen only a few times. The protein held in TCRdb is that of a much larger clone and does not match this DNA's translation at residue 15, likely because of a read error; the protein shown is translated from the DNA. The chain joins TRDV1 to TRDJ1; 8 bases are a match to TRDD3. TCRdb gives no J gene; it was assigned here by matching the DNA to germline. V lost 3 bases and J lost 6; bases outside the gene matches: 21. Germline CDR1 and CDR2: TSWWSYY and QGS. This CDR3 is built from 19 residues. CDR3 amino acids: CALGELTSFRGIYANKLIF. The CDR3 nucleotides are TGTGCTCTTGGGGAGCTGACTTCCTTCAGGGGGATATACGCCAATAAACTCATCTTT.

This clone was seen a handful of times. The protein recorded in TCRdb matches a much larger clone and deviates from this DNA's translation at residue 6, suggesting a read error; the protein here is obtained by translating the DNA. This chain connects TRDV2 to TRDJ1; tentatively, D is TRDD3 (5 bases). The J gene comes from matching the DNA to germline here; TCRdb lacks it. V gave up 3 bases and J gave up 0 bases, with 25 bases separating them. Germline loops: CDR1 GEAIGNYY, CDR2 EKD. The CDR3 has 19 residues. The CDR3 protein is CACDRRGATRDTNTDKLIF. Written as DNA, the CDR3 is TGTGCCTGTGACCGCCGCGGGGCAACACGCGATACAAACACCGATAAACTCATCTTT.

This clone was counted a few times. This may stem from a read error, because a much larger clone lies one nucleotide away. The rearrangement links TRDV3 to TRDJ1; 7 positions agree with TRDD3. The CDR3 covers 16 residues. CDR1 and CDR2 (germline): TVYSNPD, GDNSRS (reference sequence). V shed 3 bases, J shed 4 bases, and the junction held 17 bases outside the gene matches. CDR3 in amino acids: CAFRRWWGTNNDKLIF. The CDR3 DNA reads as TGTGCCTTCCGACGTTGGTGGGGGACAAACAACGATAAACTCATCTTT. Based on the CDR3 plus reference TRDV3 and TRDJ1, the full variable domain is CDKVTQSSPDQTVASGSEVVLLCTYDTVYSNPDLFWYRIRPDYSFQFVFYGDNSRSEGADFTQGRFSVKHILTQKAFHLVISPVRTEDSATYYCAFRRWWGTNNDKLIFGKGTRVTVEP.

This clone was observed at least ten times. The V call is TRDV1, the J call TRDJ1, with TRDD2 identical over 9 bases. TCRdb supplies no J gene; here it was assigned by aligning the nucleotide sequence to germline. V lost 3 bases and J lost 1; bases outside the gene matches: 15. The CDR3 covers 19 residues. Germline lookup yields CDR1 TSWWSYY and CDR2 QGS. CDR3 amino acids: CALGDPNYLPTGLTDKLIF. The CDR3 bases are TGTGCTCTTGGGGACCCTAATTACCTTCCTACGGGACTCACCGATAAACTCATCTTT.

This clone was picked up a small number of times. TCRdb's listed protein matches a much larger clone and diverges from this DNA's translation at residue 3, likely through a read error; the protein shown comes from the DNA. The chain recombines TRDV1 with TRDJ1; 7 bases align to TRDD3. No J gene is reported in TCRdb; it was inferred here by comparing the DNA with germline. The CDR3 spans 24 residues. Germline V gene data show CDR1 as TSWWSYY and CDR2 as QGS. The CDR3 coding sequence is TGTGCTCCTGGGCCTACGGCCCGGCGCCTATCGCGACTGGGGTCCTTAAGCTACACCGATAAACTCATCTTT. Encoded protein: CAPGPTARRLSRLGSLSYTDKLIF.

This clone was detected only a few times. TCRdb's entry gives the protein of a much larger clone, which mismatches this DNA's translation at residue 23, likely from a read error; the protein reported here is translated from the DNA. The V segment is TRDV1, and no J call was made; TRDD3 was called by the table and not checked on the DNA. This CDR3 spans 25 amino acids. Germline-derived CDR1 and CDR2 are TSWWSYY and QGS. In nucleotides, the CDR3 is TGTGCTCTTGGGGACATTTTGGGCCTTCGAAGAATTACTGGGGGATTTCCAAGGCACACCGATAAACCCATCTTT. Translated, it gives CALGDILGLRRITGGFPRHTDKPIF.

This clone has only a few counts. The TCRdb protein, from a much larger clone, departs from this DNA's translation at residue 8, likely by read error; the protein shown derives from the DNA. This chain uses TRDV1 with TRDJ1; 10 positions agree with TRDD3. Assignment of the J gene here rests on matching the DNA to germline, because TCRdb gives none. Trimming took 1 base from V and 5 from J; bases not matched to a gene: 31. The length of the CDR3 is 24 residues. CDR1 is TSWWSYY and CDR2 is QGS in the germline V gene. The chain's CDR3 is CALGEPTCPALLGGYAIGTDKLIF. Here the CDR3 DNA reads TGTGCTCTTGGGGAACCCACCTGCCCGGCCTTACTGGGGGGATACGCGATTGGTACGGATAAACTCATCTTT.

This clone was seen more than once but under ten times. Being one base from a much bigger clone, this may be a read error. The sample contains more than one DNA sequence encoding this CDR3. The chain uses TRDV1 and TRDJ1; tentatively, D is TRDD3 (7 bases). The CDR3 consists of 17 residues. Germline CDR1 TSWWSYY, CDR2 QGS. CDR3 loop: CALGEGLPQLGSDKLIF. CDR3 DNA sequence: TGTGCTCTTGGGGAAGGCCTTCCGCAACTGGGGTCCGATAAGCTCATCTTT.

A word on this clone: A far more abundant clone sits one base away, making this likely a read error. In the same sample, other DNA sequences code for this CDR3. The CDR3 spells CALGENPIKGLGDLLYTDKLIF. CDR3 in DNA: TGTGCTCTTGGGGAAAACCCCATTAAGGGGCTGGGGGATCTCCTGTACACCGATAAGCTCATCTTT. The V gene is given as TRDV1, and no J gene call is available; the D call of TRDD3 is as the table states it, not checked on the DNA. The CDR3 is 22 amino acids. The germline V gene encodes CDR1 TSWWSYY and CDR2 QGS.

This clone was seen more than once but under ten times. The mismatch at residue 14 between this DNA's translation and the TCRdb protein of a much larger clone likely reflects a read error; the protein shown is translated from the DNA. The J gene went uncalled, whereas the V gene is TRDV1; TRDD3, the D gene given by the table, was not confirmed from the DNA. The V gene's germline CDR1 is TSWWSYY and CDR2 QGS. The CDR3 is 16 amino acids. CDR3 residues: CALGEPLLLGTDKPIF. In DNA, the CDR3 is TGTGCTCTTGGGGAACCCCTCCTGCTAGGGACCGATAAACCCATCTTT.